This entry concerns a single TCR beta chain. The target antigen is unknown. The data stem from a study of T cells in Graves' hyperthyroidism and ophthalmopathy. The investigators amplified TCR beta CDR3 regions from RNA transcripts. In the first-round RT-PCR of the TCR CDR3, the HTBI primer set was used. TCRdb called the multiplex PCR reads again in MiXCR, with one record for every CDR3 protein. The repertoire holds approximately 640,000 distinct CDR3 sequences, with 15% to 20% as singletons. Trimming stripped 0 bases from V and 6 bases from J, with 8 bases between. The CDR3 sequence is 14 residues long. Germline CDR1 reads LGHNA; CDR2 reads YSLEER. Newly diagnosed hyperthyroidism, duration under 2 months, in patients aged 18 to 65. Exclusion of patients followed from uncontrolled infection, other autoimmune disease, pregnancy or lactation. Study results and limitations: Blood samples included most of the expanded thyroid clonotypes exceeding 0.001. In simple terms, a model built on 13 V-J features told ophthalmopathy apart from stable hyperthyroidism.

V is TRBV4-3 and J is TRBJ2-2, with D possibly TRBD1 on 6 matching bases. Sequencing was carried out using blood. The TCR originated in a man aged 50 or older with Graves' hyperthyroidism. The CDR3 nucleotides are TGCGCCAGCAGCCAAGATGACAGGCCCGGGGAGCTGTTTTTT. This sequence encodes CASSQDDRPGELFF.